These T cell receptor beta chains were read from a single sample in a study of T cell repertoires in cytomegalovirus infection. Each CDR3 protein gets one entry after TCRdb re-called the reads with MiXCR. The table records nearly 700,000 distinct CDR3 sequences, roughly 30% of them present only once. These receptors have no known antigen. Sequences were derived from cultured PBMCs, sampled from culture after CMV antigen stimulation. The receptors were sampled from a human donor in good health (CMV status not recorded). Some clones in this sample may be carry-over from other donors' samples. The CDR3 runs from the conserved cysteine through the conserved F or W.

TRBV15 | CATSKGRTPIRAQHF
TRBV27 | CASSWGHSYEQYF
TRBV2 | CATSTKEWETQYF
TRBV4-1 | CASSQSLYNEQFF
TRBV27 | CASRIPSSYNEQFF
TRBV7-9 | CASSLLDGAGELFF
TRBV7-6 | CASSLLGGRETQNF
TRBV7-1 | CASSTDRGRTDTQYF
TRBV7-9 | CAIPSSSYEQYF
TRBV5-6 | CASSGYQEAFF
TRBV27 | CASSLRGSPGKPQHF
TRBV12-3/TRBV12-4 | CASAWGTGPYEQYF
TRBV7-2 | CASRGLAGPMGIQYF
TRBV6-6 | CASSKGQGPSYEQYF
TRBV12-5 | CASALPGVTDTQYF
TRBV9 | CASSGTGLGEQYF
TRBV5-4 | CASSFAHGEKLFF
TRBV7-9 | CASSRWGVEQFF
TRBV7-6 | CASSSRMGRRVKTQYF
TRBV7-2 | CASSSGGSGPQYF
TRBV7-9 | CASSPRGGEGDEQYF
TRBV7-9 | CASSPVVRETQYF
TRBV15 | CATSKVTGKSGRAEQFF
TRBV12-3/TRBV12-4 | CVSSQTSGPGTQYF
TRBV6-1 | CASSPRGQAYEQYF
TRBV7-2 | CASSFWAEPPGQETQYF
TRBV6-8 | CASSQGGSSYEQYF
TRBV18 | CASSQTVGLAPNEQYF
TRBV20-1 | CSAPQGTSGSGEQFF
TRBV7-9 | CASSFRDRVETQYF
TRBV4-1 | CASSQPDRYSGNTIYF
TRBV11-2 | CASSWGGEAFF
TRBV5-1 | CASSLAEFYNEQFF
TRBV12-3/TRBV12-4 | CASSLGLAGGNTGELFF
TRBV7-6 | CATTTSPGDTQYF
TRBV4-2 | CASSQTDSFYEQYF
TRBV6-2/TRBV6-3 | CASSTRGGEETQYF